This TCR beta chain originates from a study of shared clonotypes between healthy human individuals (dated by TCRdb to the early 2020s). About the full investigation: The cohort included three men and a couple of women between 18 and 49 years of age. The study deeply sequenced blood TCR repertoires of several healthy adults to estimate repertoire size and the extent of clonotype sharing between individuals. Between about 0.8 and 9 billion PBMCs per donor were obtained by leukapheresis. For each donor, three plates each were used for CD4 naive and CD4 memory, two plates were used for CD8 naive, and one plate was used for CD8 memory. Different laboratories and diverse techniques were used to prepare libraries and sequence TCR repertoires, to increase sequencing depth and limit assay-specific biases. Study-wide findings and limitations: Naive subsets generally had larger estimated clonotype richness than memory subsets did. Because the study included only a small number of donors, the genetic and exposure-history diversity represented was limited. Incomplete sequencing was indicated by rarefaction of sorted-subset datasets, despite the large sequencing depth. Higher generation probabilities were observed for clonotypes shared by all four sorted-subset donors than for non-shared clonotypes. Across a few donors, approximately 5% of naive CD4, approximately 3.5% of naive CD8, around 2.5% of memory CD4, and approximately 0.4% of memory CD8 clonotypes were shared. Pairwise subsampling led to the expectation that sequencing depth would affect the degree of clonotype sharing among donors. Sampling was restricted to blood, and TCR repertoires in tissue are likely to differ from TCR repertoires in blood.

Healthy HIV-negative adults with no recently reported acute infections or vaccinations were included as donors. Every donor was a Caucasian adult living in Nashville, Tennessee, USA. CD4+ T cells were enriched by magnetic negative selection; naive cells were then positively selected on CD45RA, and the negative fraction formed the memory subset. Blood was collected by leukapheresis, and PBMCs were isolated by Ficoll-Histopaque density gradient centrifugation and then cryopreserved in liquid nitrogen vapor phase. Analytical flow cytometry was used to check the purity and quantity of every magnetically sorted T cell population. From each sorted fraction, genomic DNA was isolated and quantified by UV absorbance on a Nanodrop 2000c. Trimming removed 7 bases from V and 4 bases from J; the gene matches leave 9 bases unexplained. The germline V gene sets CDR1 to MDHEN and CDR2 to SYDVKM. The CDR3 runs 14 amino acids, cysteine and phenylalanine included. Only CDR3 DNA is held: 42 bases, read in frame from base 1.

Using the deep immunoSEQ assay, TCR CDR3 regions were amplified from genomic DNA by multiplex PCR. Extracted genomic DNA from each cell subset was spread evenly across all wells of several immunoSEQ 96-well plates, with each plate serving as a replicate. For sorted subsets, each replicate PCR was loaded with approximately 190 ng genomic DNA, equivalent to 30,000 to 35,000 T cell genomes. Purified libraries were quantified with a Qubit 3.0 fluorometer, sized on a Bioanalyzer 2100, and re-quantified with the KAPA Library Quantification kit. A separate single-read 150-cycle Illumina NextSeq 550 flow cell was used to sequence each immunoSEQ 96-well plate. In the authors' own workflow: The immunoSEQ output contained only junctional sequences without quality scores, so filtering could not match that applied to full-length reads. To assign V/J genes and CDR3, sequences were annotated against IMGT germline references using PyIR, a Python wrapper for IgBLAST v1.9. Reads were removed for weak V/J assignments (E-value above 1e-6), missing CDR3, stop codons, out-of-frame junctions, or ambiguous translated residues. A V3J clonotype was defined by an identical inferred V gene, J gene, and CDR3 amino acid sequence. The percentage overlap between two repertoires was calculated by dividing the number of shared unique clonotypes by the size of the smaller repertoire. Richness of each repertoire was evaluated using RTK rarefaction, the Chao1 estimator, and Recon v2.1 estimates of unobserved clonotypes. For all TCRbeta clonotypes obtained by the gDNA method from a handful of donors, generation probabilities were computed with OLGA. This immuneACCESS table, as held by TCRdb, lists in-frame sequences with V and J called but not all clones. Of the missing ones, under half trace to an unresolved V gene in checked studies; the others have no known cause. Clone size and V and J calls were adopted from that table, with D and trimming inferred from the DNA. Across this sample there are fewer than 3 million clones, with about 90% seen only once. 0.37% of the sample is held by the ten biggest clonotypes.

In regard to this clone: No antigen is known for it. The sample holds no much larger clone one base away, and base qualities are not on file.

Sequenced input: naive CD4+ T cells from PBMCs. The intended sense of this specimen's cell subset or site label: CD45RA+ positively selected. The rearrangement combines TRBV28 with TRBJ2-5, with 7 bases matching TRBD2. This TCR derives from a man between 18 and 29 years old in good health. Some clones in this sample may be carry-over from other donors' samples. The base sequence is TGTGCCAGCATGGGTAGGGAGGGTCCAGAGACCCAGTACTTC. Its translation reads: CASMGREGPETQYF.